The 27 T cell receptor beta chains below were found in one sample sequenced in a study of blood T cell repertoires in COVID-19. Repertoires were generated with immunoSEQ multiplex PCR, while TCRdb's copy carries only in-frame clones and drops some. The table lists approximately 230,000 clones, more than 75% of them singletons. Sequenced: PBMCs or T cells enriched from blood (not recorded which). All receptors derive from a man in his forties who had recovered from COVID-19.

The chain has TRBV9 and TRBJ2-1, with 13 bases that match TRBD2. The CDR3 sequence is 15 residues long. The V gene end was trimmed by 4 bases and the J gene end by 10 bases; junction bases not matched to a gene: 8. Germline assignment: CDR1 SGDLS and CDR2 YYNGEE. In DNA form, the CDR3 reads TGTGCCAGCAGCCCAAACCCGGGACTAGCGGGGGAGCAGTTCTTC. It is translated as CASSPNPGLAGEQFF.

J is TRBJ2-1 and V is TRBV19, with 11 bases that match TRBD2. The germline V gene encodes CDR1 LNHDA and CDR2 SQIVND (reference sequence). The CDR3 length is 16 residues. V lost 7 bases, J lost 5 bases, and 10 bases stayed unmatched. CDR3 sequence: CASKGVSGGDNNEQFF. The DNA of the CDR3 is TGTGCCAGTAAAGGGGTTAGCGGGGGGGATAACAATGAGCAGTTCTTC.

The genes are TRBV7-9 and TRBJ2-1; D is unresolved. Trimming took 1 base from V and 0 from J, leaving 7 bases between them. The V gene's germline CDR1 is SEHNR and CDR2 FQNEAQ (reference sequence). The CDR3 is made up of 15 amino acids. The chain's CDR3 is CASSLVRSSYNEQFF. The CDR3 nucleotides read TGTGCCAGCAGCTTAGTTAGGAGCTCCTACAATGAGCAGTTCTTC.

V and J are TRBV9 and TRBJ2-5, with 10 bases fitting TRBD2. This CDR3 spans 17 amino acids. V shed 0 bases and J 1 base; nucleotides not matched to a gene: 6. Looked up from germline, CDR1 is SGDLS and CDR2 is YYNGEE. This chain's CDR3 is CASSVGPGLARQETQYF. The DNA of the CDR3 is TGTGCCAGCAGCGTAGGTCCGGGACTAGCGCGCCAAGAGACCCAGTACTTC.

The rearrangement uses TRBV19 and TRBJ2-3; the match to TRBD2 covers 12 bases. The CDR3 extends over 15 amino acids. J was trimmed by 0 bases and V by 9 bases; bases with no gene match: 4. The germline gives CDR1 LNHDA, CDR2 SQIVND (reference sequence). This chain's CDR3 is CASTSGGFSTDTQYF. CDR3 sequence (DNA): TGTGCCAGCACTAGCGGGGGGTTTAGCACAGATACGCAGTATTTT.

The chain employs TRBV3-1 (or the pseudogene TRBV3-2) and TRBJ1-2, with 7 positions matching TRBD1. The CDR3 spans 14 residues. Germline V gene lookup returns CDR1 LGHDT and CDR2 YNNKEL (reference sequence). After removal of 5 bases from V and 1 base from J, the junction contained 4 bases not matched to a gene. This CDR3 reads CASSEGQLNYGYTF. For the CDR3, the DNA is TGTGCCAGCAGCGAGGGACAGCTTAACTATGGCTACACCTTC.

The rearrangement links TRBV29-1 to TRBJ1-1, with 12 bases that match TRBD1. The CDR3 extends over 13 amino acids. Germline V gene sequence: CDR1 SQVTM, CDR2 ANQGSEA. J gave up 10 bases and V 2 bases, and 5 bases lay outside the gene matches. Written as DNA, the CDR3 is TGCAGCGTTGAAAGGGACAGGGGGCAGGGAGCTTTCTTT. It is translated as CSVERDRGQGAFF.

This clone was picked up a small number of times. The CDR3 DNA reads as TGTGCCAGCATGGAGCAAACAGGGTTTGCCTACGAGCAGTACTTC. Encoded protein: CASMEQTGFAYEQYF. V is TRBV2 and J is TRBJ2-7; weak D call: TRBD1 (6 bases). In germline, CDR1 is SNHLY, CDR2 FYNNEI. V lost 7 bases and J lost 2, with 18 bases in between. This CDR3 contains 15 residues.

This clone occurred a few times. This chain links TRBV28 with TRBJ1-5; D may be TRBD1 (5 bases). The V gene lost 7 bases and the J gene lost 6 bases, with 22 bases spanning the gap. The CDR3 is 16 amino acids. Germline lookup yields CDR1 MDHEN and CDR2 SYDVKM. CDR3 DNA sequence: TGTGCCAGCAACTTAGTCACAGGCCGGGAGAGTCAGCCCCAGCATTTT. Its protein product is CASNLVTGRESQPQHF.

The chain uses TRBV6-4 and TRBJ1-1; D unresolved. The V gene's germline CDR1 is MRHNA and CDR2 SNTAGT. V lost 5 bases and J lost 4, with 11 bases in between. This CDR3 region has 13 residues. CDR3 region: CASSPREGTEAFF. CDR3 nucleotide sequence: TGTGCCAGCAGTCCCCGGGAGGGCACTGAAGCTTTCTTT.

This clone was seen only once. The chain has TRBV23-1 and TRBJ2-2, with TRBD1 identical over 10 bases. TRBV23-1 belongs to the ORF category, with a function that is uncertain. Germline trimming cut 8 bases from V and 3 bases from J; bases unmatched to any gene: 6. This CDR3 is 15 amino acids long. The CDR3 is CASATGGGHTGELFF. In nucleotides, the CDR3 is TGCGCCAGCGCGACAGGGGGCGGTCACACCGGGGAGCTGTTTTTT.

CDR3 sequence reads: CASSDGNQPQHF. The CDR3 DNA reads TGTGCCAGCAGTGACGGGAATCAGCCCCAGCATTTT. This chain connects TRBV2 to TRBJ1-5, with no clear D. V gave up 3 bases and J gave up 4 bases, with 4 bases separating them. Per germline, CDR1 SNHLY and CDR2 FYNNEI. This CDR3 comprises 12 residues.

V usage is TRBV10-3 and J usage is TRBJ1-5, with 9 bases identical to TRBD1. The CDR3 runs to 15 residues. Germline-derived CDR1 and CDR2 are ENHRY and SYGVKD. The V segment lost 0 bases and the J segment 7 bases; nucleotides outside the gene matches: 4. CDR3 in amino acids: CAISESGTGSQPQHF. Here the CDR3 DNA reads TGTGCCATCAGTGAGTCAGGGACAGGGAGCCAGCCCCAGCATTTT.

This clone was counted a few times. The chain is built from TRBV7-9 and TRBJ1-1, with D possibly being TRBD1 (5 bases). Germline V gene data show CDR1 as SEHNR and CDR2 as FQNEAQ (reference sequence). CDR3 size: 14 residues. V was clipped by 5 bases and J by 1 base, with 11 bases between them. CDR3 in amino acids: CASSGRQPNTEAFF. The DNA of the CDR3 is TGTGCCAGCAGCGGCCGACAGCCGAACACTGAAGCTTTCTTT.

The chain couples TRBV12-5 to TRBJ1-5; D call uncertain. The CDR3 has 16 residues. The germline gives CDR1 LGHNT, CDR2 FRNRAP. Trimming pared 3 bases from V and 4 bases from J, leaving 16 bases between. The CDR3 reads CASGFPDLKKNQPQHF. CDR3 nucleotide sequence: TGTGCTAGTGGTTTCCCCGATCTAAAGAAGAATCAGCCCCAGCATTTT.

The gene calls are TRBV29-1 and TRBJ1-2, with D maybe TRBD1 (5 bases). In germline, CDR1 is SQVTM, CDR2 ANQGSEA. CDR3 size: 10 residues. The germline V and J ends were trimmed by 3 bases and 13 bases, with 12 bases remaining between them. The CDR3 bases are TGCAGCGTTGAGGCGGGGACTCGCACCTTC. It specifies CSVEAGTRTF.

CDR3 nucleotide sequence: TGTGCCATCAGTGCTGAGTCGTGGTTGAACACTGAAGCTTTCTTT. Amino acids: CAISAESWLNTEAFF. This chain links TRBV10-3 with TRBJ1-1; D gene ambiguous. V lost 4 bases, J lost 0 bases, and 12 bases lay in between. This CDR3 has 15 amino acids. Germline V gene data show CDR1 as ENHRY and CDR2 as SYGVKD.

CDR3 sequence reads: CASSVDTSQETQYF. In DNA form, the CDR3 reads TGTGCCAGCAGCGTAGACACCTCCCAAGAGACCCAGTACTTC. The chain links TRBV9 to TRBJ2-5; no clear D. Per the germline V gene, CDR1 is SGDLS and CDR2 is YYNGEE. Trimming shortened V by 0 bases and J by 1 base, and 7 bases separated the two germline ends. The CDR3 spans 14 residues.

This clone came up once. This chain links TRBV6-5 with TRBJ2-1; perhaps TRBD1 as D (5 bases). The CDR3 consists of 13 residues. Trimming took off 0 bases at V and 8 bases at J, with 8 bases between the two ends. Germline CDR1 and CDR2: MNHEY and SVGAGI. The CDR3 loop is CASSYSARDEQFF. In nucleotides, the CDR3 is TGTGCCAGCAGTTACTCTGCCAGGGATGAGCAGTTCTTC.

The chain uses TRBV10-3 and TRBJ1-1; D is unresolved. CDR1 ENHRY and CDR2 SYGVKD come from the germline V gene. The CDR3 runs 14 residues. Trimming removed 4 bases at V and 5 bases at J, with 14 bases between. CDR3 region: CAISADGGYTEAFF. The CDR3 DNA is TGTGCCATCAGTGCGGACGGAGGTTATACTGAAGCTTTCTTT.

The chain links TRBV18 to TRBJ2-1; 15 bases fit TRBD2. The V gene end was trimmed by 3 bases and the J gene end by 7 bases; junction bases not matched to a gene: 7. The CDR3 length is 17 residues. The V gene's germline CDR1 is KGHSH and CDR2 LQKENI. The chain's CDR3 is CASSPPGLAGGGNEQFF. CDR3 nucleotides: TGTGCCAGCTCACCTCCGGGACTAGCGGGAGGAGGAAATGAGCAGTTCTTC.

The CDR3 DNA is TGTGCCAGCAGCTTGTCGCAGGGACTCTATGGCTACACCTTC. This encodes CASSLSQGLYGYTF. This chain uses TRBV5-6 with TRBJ1-2, with D perhaps matching TRBD1 (5 bases). Germline lookup yields CDR1 SGHDT and CDR2 YYEEEE. The CDR3 spans 14 residues. V lost 1 base and J lost 4, with 11 bases in between.

The V call is TRBV9, the J call TRBJ2-2; D not certain. Trimming cost V 0 bases and J 2 bases, with 14 bases left between them. CDR1 and CDR2 (germline): SGDLS, YYNGEE. The CDR3 consists of 17 residues. The CDR3, as DNA: TGTGCCAGCAGCGTAGCTTGGGCAGCCACAAACACCGGGGAGCTGTTTTTT. This translates into CASSVAWAATNTGELFF.

The V call is TRBV3-1 (or the pseudogene TRBV3-2), the J call TRBJ1-2; tentative D call: TRBD1 (6 bases). The V end was cut by 1 base, the J end by 5 bases, with 14 bases between. This CDR3 spans 15 amino acids. Germline-derived CDR1 and CDR2 are LGHDT and YNNKEL (reference sequence). The CDR3 sequence: CASSQVGGNQYGYTF. The CDR3 DNA reads as TGTGCCAGCAGCCAAGTAGGGGGTAATCAGTATGGCTACACCTTC.

The DNA for the CDR3 is TGTGCCAGCAGTGAGACTAGCGGGGGGACCGGTTACAATGAGCAGTTCTTC. Translation: CASSETSGGTGYNEQFF. The chain is built from TRBV2 and TRBJ2-1, with 13 bases identical to TRBD2. The V gene end was trimmed by 3 bases and the J gene end by 4 bases; junction bases not matched to a gene: 6. The CDR3 has 17 residues. Germline assignment: CDR1 SNHLY and CDR2 FYNNEI.

This chain uses TRBV7-6 with TRBJ2-7, with TRBD2 identical over 10 bases. The germline gives CDR1 SGHVS, CDR2 FNYEAQ. J was trimmed by 4 bases and V by 4 bases; bases with no gene match: 13. The CDR3 spans 17 residues. The chain's CDR3 is CASSSIAGGGKPYEQYF. The CDR3 region has the DNA TGTGCCAGCAGCTCGATAGCGGGAGGAGGCAAACCTTACGAGCAGTACTTC.

J is TRBJ2-5 and V is TRBV29-1, with 8 bases matching TRBD2. Germline trimming cut 3 bases from V and 7 bases from J; bases unmatched to any gene: 13. Looked up from germline, CDR1 is SQVTM and CDR2 is ANQGSEA. This CDR3 has 15 residues. The chain's CDR3 is CSVDRGGTPERTQYF. For the CDR3, the DNA is TGCAGCGTTGACCGGGGGGGGACACCAGAGAGGACCCAGTACTTC.